This entry features one T cell receptor beta chain sequence. The entry originates in a study of blood T cell repertoires in COVID-19. Sequencing was performed with immunoSEQ multiplex PCR; in TCRdb, only in-frame clones are kept and a portion is missing. The top ten clones hold around 40% of a sample with fewer than 40,000 clones, roughly 77% of them seen once. The CDR3 runs to 17 residues. Germline CDR1 and CDR2: MNHEY and SMNVEV (reference sequence). V lost 1 base and J lost 4; bases outside the gene matches: 10. Sequencing input: peripheral blood. The chain has TRBV27 and TRBJ2-1; 7 bases are a match to TRBD2. This clonotype originated in a man older than 75 with active or convalescent COVID-19. The CDR3 region has the DNA TGTGCCAGCAGTTTATTAGGTAGCGGGTACTCATACAATGAGCAGTTCTTC. It translates to CASSLLGSGYSYNEQFF.